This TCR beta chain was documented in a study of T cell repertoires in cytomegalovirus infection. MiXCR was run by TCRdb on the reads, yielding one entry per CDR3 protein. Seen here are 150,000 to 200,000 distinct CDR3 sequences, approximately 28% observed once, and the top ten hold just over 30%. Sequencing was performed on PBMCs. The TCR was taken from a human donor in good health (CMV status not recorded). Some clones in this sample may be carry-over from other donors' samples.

This CDR3 is CSARSGGGENTGELFF. The CDR3, as DNA: TGCAGTGCTAGATCGGGTGGCGGGGAGAACACCGGGGAGCTGTTTTTT. This sequence joins TRBV20-1 and TRBJ2-2; D is possibly TRBD2 (6 bases). This CDR3 contains 16 residues. V lost 2 bases and J lost 1, with 14 bases in between. Per the germline V gene, CDR1 is DFQATT and CDR2 is SNEGSKA (reference sequence).